These T cell receptor beta chains were read from a single sample in a study of blood T cell repertoires in COVID-19. Only in-frame clones appear in the TCRdb table, and some are missing; sequencing was by immunoSEQ multiplex PCR. Seen here are about 280,000 clones, 65% to 90% observed once, and the top ten hold roughly 14%. The sample consisted of peripheral blood. Source of these receptors: a human donor in a cohort sampled during active COVID-19. The CDR3 runs from the conserved cysteine through the conserved F or W. The order of the fields is D gene, clone size, J gene, V gene, CDR3 protein, CDR3 DNA. The D gene is left open where the match is weak. Some rows have no size entry. The others give once, few or many, or a class for an expanded clone.

NA | once | TRBJ1-6 | TRBV14 | CASSRDPGDSPLHF | TGTGCCAGCAGCCGAGACCCCGGGGATTCACCCCTCCACTTT
NA | NA | TRBJ1-2 | TRBV27 | CASSFGGWANGYTF | TGTGCCAGCAGTTTCGGAGGCTGGGCTAATGGCTACACCTTC
NA | NA | TRBJ1-1 | TRBV2 | CASRPEDTEAFF | TGTGCCAGCAGGCCTGAGGACACTGAAGCTTTCTTT
TRBD1 | NA | TRBJ1-1 | TRBV18 | CASSGGTGGNTEAFF | TGTGCCAGCTCGGGGGGGACAGGAGGGAACACTGAAGCTTTCTTT
TRBD1 | NA | TRBJ1-6 | TRBV15 | CATSTMTGTQSPLHF | TGTGCCACCAGCACAATGACAGGGACCCAGTCACCCCTCCACTTT
NA | NA | TRBJ1-6 | TRBV11-2 | CASSLSTAYNSPLHF | TGTGCCAGCAGCTTATCGACAGCTTATAATTCACCCCTCCACTTT
NA | NA | TRBJ1-4 | TRBV7-2 | CASSLSRRYNEKLFF | TGTGCCAGCAGCTTGTCCCGCAGGTATAATGAAAAACTGTTTTTT
NA | once | TRBJ1-1 | TRBV29-1 | CSVVGENTEAFF | TGCAGCGTTGTGGGAGAGAACACTGAAGCTTTCTTT
TRBD1 | NA | TRBJ2-7 | TRBV7-2 | CASSGGTGGPYEQYF | TGTGCCAGCAGCGGAGGGACAGGGGGCCCCTACGAGCAGTACTTC
NA | few | TRBJ1-5 | TRBV19 | CASSIAGALNQPQHF | TGTGCCAGTAGTATTGCGGGGGCCCTAAATCAGCCCCAGCATTTT
TRBD1 | NA | TRBJ1-5 | TRBV6-6 | CASVTGTGNQPQHF | TGTGCCAGTGTTACAGGGACAGGCAATCAGCCCCAGCATTTT
TRBD2 | NA | TRBJ2-3 | TRBV9 | CASSVAGTSPDTQYF | TGTGCCAGCAGCGTAGCAGGGACTAGTCCAGATACGCAGTATTTT
NA | NA | TRBJ1-1 | TRBV6-5 | CASSYSRGGPEAFF | TGTGCCAGCAGTTATTCCCGGGGGGGGCCTGAAGCTTTCTTT
TRBD2 | NA | TRBJ2-7 | TRBV11-2 | CASSQLAGNLYEQYF | TGTGCCAGCAGCCAACTAGCGGGAAATCTCTACGAGCAGTACTTC
NA | NA | TRBJ2-6 | TRBV4-2 | CASSTSREVSGANVLTF | TGTGCCAGCAGCACATCGAGGGAGGTTTCTGGGGCCAACGTCCTGACTTTC
NA | NA | TRBJ2-1 | TRBV6-2/TRBV6-3 | CASSYAERASRSYNEQFF | TGTGCCAGCAGTTACGCCGAGCGAGCGAGTCGCTCCTACAATGAGCAGTTCTTC
NA | NA | TRBJ1-6 | TRBV5-1 | CASSTGPRGNSPLHF | TGCGCCAGCAGCACTGGCCCGCGGGGAAATTCACCCCTCCACTTT
NA | NA | TRBJ2-7 | TRBV7-2 | CASSGRVSFYEQYF | TGTGCCAGCAGCGGCAGGGTGAGTTTCTACGAGCAGTACTTC
NA | few | TRBJ2-5 | TRBV6-5 | CASRRNAAEETQYF | TGTGCCAGCAGACGGAATGCGGCGGAGGAGACCCAGTACTTC
NA | few | TRBJ2-2 | TRBV7-9 | CASSLVSSAGELFF | TGTGCCAGCAGCTTAGTTAGTTCTGCCGGGGAGCTGTTTTTT
TRBD2 | NA | TRBJ2-7 | TRBV7-9 | CASSLGTSGSYEQYF | TGTGCCAGCAGCCTAGGGACTAGCGGGAGCTACGAGCAGTACTTC
NA | NA | TRBJ1-2 | TRBV29-1 | CSVEVRTAFNGYTF | TGCAGCGTTGAAGTTAGGACAGCCTTTAATGGCTACACCTTC
TRBD1 | NA | TRBJ2-5 | TRBV29-1 | CSTGQGQETQYF | TGCAGCACTGGACAGGGGCAAGAGACCCAGTACTTC
TRBD1 | NA | TRBJ2-7 | TRBV10-1 | CASSDSDRENYEQYF | TGCGCCAGCAGTGACTCGGACAGGGAAAACTACGAGCAGTACTTC
NA | NA | TRBJ1-2 | TRBV18 | CASSPSGGYGYTF | TGTGCCAGCTCACCATCGGGGGGCTATGGCTACACCTTC
TRBD1 | NA | TRBJ1-1 | TRBV27 | CASWTGGGNTEAFF | TGTGCCAGCTGGACAGGGGGCGGAAACACTGAAGCTTTCTTT
NA | NA | TRBJ1-1 | TRBV5-1 | CASRDSEGTEAFF | TGCGCCAGCAGGGACAGTGAGGGGACTGAAGCTTTCTTT
NA | NA | TRBJ2-1 | TRBV11-2 | CASSFDNEQFF | TGTGCCAGCAGCTTCGACAATGAGCAGTTCTTC
NA | NA | TRBJ1-1 | TRBV5-6 | CASSLVSRDAQAFF | TGTGCCAGCAGCCTTGTGAGCAGGGATGCCCAAGCTTTCTTT
NA | NA | TRBJ2-5 | TRBV18 | CASSPRLGQETQYF | TGTGCCAGCTCACCCCGACTAGGCCAAGAGACCCAGTACTTC
NA | few | TRBJ1-3 | TRBV3-1/TRBV3-2 | CASSQPQGNTIYF | TGTGCCAGCAGCCAGCCTCAGGGAAACACCATATATTTT
NA | NA | TRBJ2-7 | TRBV4-3 | CASSQVWQDFYEQYF | TGCGCCAGCAGCCAAGTTTGGCAGGATTTCTACGAGCAGTACTTC
TRBD1 | NA | TRBJ1-1 | TRBV29-1 | CSALPTGAQLGAEAFF | TGCAGCGCACTCCCGACAGGGGCCCAATTAGGGGCTGAAGCTTTCTTT
TRBD2 | NA | TRBJ2-1 | TRBV24-1 | CATSDLLPGLAGAEQFF | TGTGCCACCAGTGATTTGCTACCGGGACTAGCGGGAGCTGAGCAGTTCTTC
NA | NA | TRBJ2-7 | TRBV27 | CASSPKQGRYEQYF | TGTGCCAGCAGTCCAAAACAGGGTCGGTACGAGCAGTACTTC
TRBD1 | NA | TRBJ1-3 | TRBV2 | CASRHRGRRNTIYF | TGTGCCAGCAGGCACAGGGGGCGCCGCAACACCATATATTTT
NA | NA | TRBJ2-4 | TRBV7-2 | CASSLADPGVQYF | TGTGCCAGCAGCTTAGCGGATCCGGGAGTTCAGTACTTC
TRBD1 | NA | TRBJ2-5 | TRBV19 | CASSTPGTGGEGETQYF | TGTGCCAGTAGTACCCCCGGGACAGGGGGCGAGGGAGAGACCCAGTACTTC
TRBD2 | NA | TRBJ2-7 | TRBV7-8 | CASSLGLAVIEQYF | TGTGCCAGCAGCTTGGGACTAGCAGTCATCGAGCAGTACTTC
NA | NA | TRBJ2-1 | TRBV6-2/TRBV6-3 | CASSYPTHNEQFF | TGTGCCAGCAGTTACCCTACGCACAATGAGCAGTTCTTC
NA | NA | TRBJ2-5 | TRBV4-1 | CASSRSTRRETQYF | TGCGCCAGCAGCCGATCGACTAGGCGGGAGACCCAGTACTTC
NA | NA | TRBJ2-7 | TRBV13 | CASSLERLGYEQYF | TGTGCCAGCAGCTTGGAGCGCTTAGGCTACGAGCAGTACTTC
NA | NA | TRBJ1-4 | TRBV14 | CASSQTRLPEKLFF | TGTGCCAGCAGCCAAACTCGACTGCCCGAAAAACTGTTTTTT
NA | NA | TRBJ2-2 | TRBV27 | CASGRLQTGELFF | TGTGCCAGCGGCCGACTGCAAACCGGGGAGCTGTTTTTT
NA | few | TRBJ2-2 | TRBV24-1 | CATSDGITGELFF | TGTGCCACCAGTGACGGTATCACCGGGGAGCTGTTTTTT
TRBD2 | NA | TRBJ2-2 | TRBV9 | CASSVAGDGGELFF | TGTGCCAGCAGCGTGGCGGGGGACGGTGGGGAGCTGTTTTTT
NA | NA | TRBJ2-5 | TRBV5-1 | CASSLNPEETQYF | TGCGCCAGCAGCTTGAACCCGGAAGAGACCCAGTACTTC
NA | NA | TRBJ1-3 | TRBV3-1/TRBV3-2 | CASSQDRGRVSGNTIYF | TGTGCCAGCAGCCAAGATAGGGGGAGAGTCTCTGGAAACACCATATATTTT
TRBD1 | NA | TRBJ1-4 | TRBV6-2/TRBV6-3 | CASSYPSGTGEEKLFF | TGTGCCAGCAGTTACCCCTCCGGGACAGGGGAAGAAAAACTGTTTTTT
NA | NA | TRBJ2-7 | TRBV18 | CASSPPILSGSYEQYF | TGTGCCAGCTCACCACCGATCTTAAGTGGGAGTTACGAGCAGTACTTC